This T cell receptor beta chain is from a study of monozygotic twins with inflammatory bowel disease. General study results and limits: Part of the variability in patient repertoires may have come from differing immunosuppressive treatments.

The CDR3 sequence is 12 residues long. Germline assignment: CDR1 GTSNPN and CDR2 SVGIG (reference sequence). Each sample's cDNA came from eight separate reactions. TCRdb reanalyzed the 5' RACE reads, giving one entry per CDR3 protein sequence and no DNA. This sample contains some 170,000 distinct CDR3 sequences. Worth noting for this clonotype: Its target is not known.

For every donor, one blood sample of about 2.5 ml was drawn. Sequenced material: blood. This TCR came from a human donor with ulcerative colitis or Crohn's disease, or a healthy co-twin of an affected twin (not recorded which). The chain uses TRBV30 and TRBJ1-1. The CDR3 sequence: CAWSGGATEAFF.